A selection of T cell receptor beta chains follows, all from one sample in a study of cytomegalovirus exposure and HLA in healthy donors. Some clones are missing from TCRdb's copy, which holds only in-frame ones; the method was immunoSEQ multiplex PCR. The table lists some 120,000 clones, over 60% of them singletons. Sequencing was done on a sample of PBMCs. The receptors were gathered from a man aged 45-60 years in good health and CMV-seronegative. The CDR3 runs from the conserved cysteine through the conserved F or W. Fields, in order: J gene, V gene, D gene, clone size, CDR3 DNA, CDR3 protein. D genes are given only for firm matches. The size field is filled for only some rows; it gives once, few, many or a size class.

TRBJ2-1 | TRBV7-3 | - | - | TGTGCCAGCAGCCCCACCCATGACAGGGAGCAGTTCTTC | CASSPTHDREQFF
TRBJ1-4 | TRBV29-1 | TRBD1 | - | TGCAGCGTTGCCCCGGGGACAGGAAGAACTAATGAAAAACTGTTTTTT | CSVAPGTGRTNEKLFF
TRBJ2-3 | TRBV7-9 | - | - | TGTTCCAGCAGCGCTCAAACAACTATGCCCCAGCAGTATTTT | CSSSAQTTMPQQYF
TRBJ2-2 | TRBV7-9 | TRBD1 | - | TGTGCCAGCAGCTTGGTGTCAGGACAGGGATTCCCCGGGGAGCTGTTTTTT | CASSLVSGQGFPGELFF
TRBJ2-1 | TRBV2 | - | few | TGTGCCAGCAAAGAGAGGGCTGGGAATGAGCAGTTCTTC | CASKERAGNEQFF
TRBJ2-1 | TRBV6-5 | - | - | TGTGCCAGCAGGCCCTCAAGGAAGCGTGAGCAGTTCTTC | CASRPSRKREQFF
TRBJ2-3 | TRBV5-4 | TRBD2 | - | TGTGCCAGCAGCCCGGGTGGCGGGGGGGCGGCAGATACGCAGTATTTT | CASSPGGGGAADTQYF
TRBJ2-2 | TRBV5-1 | - | - | TGCGCCACCTCTACGGAACCGGGGACTCAGGACACCGGGGAGCTGTTTTTT | CATSTEPGTQDTGELFF
TRBJ1-5 | TRBV10-3 | TRBD1 | - | TGTGCCATCAGTCCTGGACAGGATATCAATCAGCCCCAGCATTTT | CAISPGQDINQPQHF
TRBJ2-1 | TRBV15 | TRBD1 | - | TGTGCCACCAGCAGAGATGCAGCGCCCCAAGGGGGCGGTGAGCAGTTCTTC | CATSRDAAPQGGGEQFF
TRBJ2-2 | TRBV2 | - | - | TGTGCCAGCACCAATACCGGGGAGCTGTTTTTT | CASTNTGELFF
TRBJ2-3 | TRBV13 | TRBD1 | - | TGTGCCAGCAGCAACCCCGGGACAGGGGAAGGAGATACGCAGTATTTT | CASSNPGTGEGDTQYF
TRBJ1-3 | TRBV5-1 | - | - | TGCGCCAGCAGCTCCAGGGGCCTACTAGGAAACACCATATATTTT | CASSSRGLLGNTIYF
TRBJ1-3 | TRBV5-1 | - | - | TGCGCCAGCAGCGAGGGGGCTGGAAACACCATATATTTT | CASSEGAGNTIYF
TRBJ2-4 | TRBV9 | - | - | TGTGCCAGCAGCCTTGCGACAGTTGGAATTCAGTACTTC | CASSLATVGIQYF
TRBJ1-1 | TRBV6-1 | - | - | TGTGCCAGCAGTGACCGAGGGTCGAACACTGAAGCTTTCTTT | CASSDRGSNTEAFF
TRBJ1-5 | TRBV9 | - | - | TGTGCCAGCAGCCAAGGTGGGGCAGAATTTCAGCCCCAGCATTTT | CASSQGGAEFQPQHF
TRBJ1-2 | TRBV6-5 | TRBD1 | - | TGTGCCAGCAGTAATTCAGGGGGCGTCTATGGCTACACCTTC | CASSNSGGVYGYTF
TRBJ2-7 | TRBV4-1 | - | - | TGCGCCAGCAGCTCACGAACCCACGGGAGCTCCTACGAGCAGTACTTC | CASSSRTHGSSYEQYF
TRBJ2-2 | TRBV5-1 | TRBD1 | - | TGCGCCAGCAGCTTCCGGGACAGGGTATTTGTGGACGACCGGGAGCTGTTTTTT | CASSFRDRVFVDDRELFF
TRBJ2-6 | TRBV10-1 | - | - | TGCGCCAGCACCCCCCTTGGAGGGGCTGGGGCCAACGTCCTGACTTTC | CASTPLGGAGANVLTF
TRBJ1-3 | TRBV23-1 | - | - | TGCGCCAGCAGTCAGAGAACCCGGGAGCAGATCGACTCTGGAAACACCATATATTTT | CASSQRTREQIDSGNTIYF
TRBJ2-5 | TRBV14 | TRBD1 | - | TGTGCCAGCAGCCAAGAATCTTGGTTTGGACAGGGACGGACGGAGACCCAGTACTTC | CASSQESWFGQGRTETQYF
TRBJ2-2 | TRBV11-3 | - | - | TGTGCCAGCAGTACCTCCGGGTCAGACACCGGGGAGCTGTTTTTT | CASSTSGSDTGELFF
TRBJ2-5 | TRBV7-6 | TRBD2 | - | TGTGCCAGCAGCTTAGCGCGGGCTAGCGGGGACGAAGAGACCCAGTACTTC | CASSLARASGDEETQYF
TRBJ2-1 | TRBV7-2 | TRBD2 | - | TGTGCCAGCAGCTTAGAGATTAGCGGGTACAATGAGCAGTTCTTC | CASSLEISGYNEQFF
TRBJ2-1 | TRBV5-1 | TRBD1 | - | TGCGCCAGCAGCTTGTCCCCGGGACAGATAAACAATGAGCAGTTCTTC | CASSLSPGQINNEQFF
TRBJ1-1 | TRBV9 | - | - | TGTGCCAGCAGCTCGGGGGGGGTGGAGAACACTGAAGCTTTCTTT | CASSSGGVENTEAFF
TRBJ1-5 | TRBV19 | - | - | TGTGCCAGTAGTATCGAGGGATGGAGCAATCAGCCCCAGCATTTT | CASSIEGWSNQPQHF
TRBJ2-1 | TRBV5-1 | - | - | TGCGCCAGCAGCTTCCCGGGCAATGAGCAGTTCTTC | CASSFPGNEQFF
TRBJ1-5 | TRBV11-2 | - | - | TGTGCCAGCAGCTTAGGTATCAGGGCCCCTCAGCCCCAGCATTTT | CASSLGIRAPQPQHF
TRBJ2-7 | TRBV7-6 | TRBD2 | - | TGTGCCAGCAGCTTCGGCGGGGGGTTCTCCTACGAGCAGTACTTC | CASSFGGGFSYEQYF
TRBJ2-5 | TRBV30 | - | - | TGTGCCTGGAGCCTGGGGGCGGGAGAGACCCAGTACTTC | CAWSLGAGETQYF
TRBJ1-4 | TRBV15 | - | - | TGTGCCACCAAGGCCGGGACAACTAATGAAAAACTGTTTTTT | CATKAGTTNEKLFF
TRBJ2-3 | TRBV5-4 | TRBD1 | - | TGTGCCAGCAGCGTCAAACAGGGGCGTCCGTTAGATACGCAGTATTTT | CASSVKQGRPLDTQYF
TRBJ1-1 | TRBV7-6 | - | - | TGTGCCAGCAGCCCAAGAAGGTGGGGCGAACCGAACACTGAAGCTTTCTTT | CASSPRRWGEPNTEAFF
TRBJ2-5 | TRBV7-7 | TRBD2 | - | TGTGCCAGCAGCTTATTGCCCGCGGGGGTGAAAGAGACCCAGTACTTC | CASSLLPAGVKETQYF
TRBJ1-1 | TRBV6-6 | - | - | TGTGCCAGCTCTGACGGGGGCGGGTCAGCGGGGACTGAAGCTTTCTTT | CASSDGGGSAGTEAFF
TRBJ1-4 | TRBV5-1 | - | - | TGCGCCAGCGCAGACGGGGGTTCTGAAAAACTGTTTTTT | CASADGGSEKLFF